This TCR beta chain was captured by sequencing in a study of identical twins. The cDNA had a unique molecular identifier and a template-switch universal primer site. TCRdb called the 5' RACE reads again in MiXCR, with one record for every CDR3 protein. The sample comprises hundreds of thousands of distinct CDR3 sequences, 7.5% of which are singletons, and 1.5% to 2.5% rests with the top ten. Germline V CDR1 and CDR2: LNHNV, YYDKDF (reference sequence). Deletions cut 0 bases from V and 3 bases from J, with 11 bases between. The CDR3 covers 15 residues. This sample also belongs to another study, concerning yellow fever vaccine responses in identical twins.

The clonotype originates from a woman between 18 and 30 years old in good health. The V call is TRBV15, the J call TRBJ2-5; no firm D call. The sequenced sample consisted of memory (CD45RO+) T cells sorted from blood. The CDR3 DNA follows: TGTGCCACCAGCAGAGATGGCAGAGACGAAGAGACCCAGTACTTC. Its translation: CATSRDGRDEETQYF.